The clone carrying this T cell receptor (beta chain) was detected many times. The antigen is unknown. These data come from a study of Graves' ophthalmopathy and Graves' hyperthyroidism. Whole-study context: Blood was drawn at initial diagnosis, before any treatment.

Enrolled hyperthyroidism patients had a new diagnosis, a duration under 2 months, and an age of 18 to 65. What supplied the PBMCs was roughly 10 ml of fresh peripheral blood. The study, taken as a whole, reports: Blood samples also showed most expanded thyroid clonotypes exceeding 0.001 frequency.

Amplified TCR beta CDR3 regions were obtained using RNA transcripts as template. Second-round multiplex PCR came after first-round RT-PCR with HTBI primers. TCRdb re-derived calls from the multiplex PCR reads in MiXCR, one entry per CDR3 protein. The data contain hundreds of thousands of distinct CDR3 sequences, around 20% of them singletons. This CDR3 is built from 16 residues. Germline loops: CDR1 MDHEN, CDR2 SYDVKM. The V and J ends lost 5 bases and 2 bases respectively, with 18 bases between them. This sequence was found in a woman aged 18-29 years with stable Graves' hyperthyroidism. Sequenced material: peripheral blood. The chain combines TRBV28 with TRBJ1-1; no clear D. The CDR3 region has the DNA TGTGCCAGCAGTCGCTCAAAGACCTCGCCTAACACTGAAGCTTTCTTT. Translated, it gives CASSRSKTSPNTEAFF.